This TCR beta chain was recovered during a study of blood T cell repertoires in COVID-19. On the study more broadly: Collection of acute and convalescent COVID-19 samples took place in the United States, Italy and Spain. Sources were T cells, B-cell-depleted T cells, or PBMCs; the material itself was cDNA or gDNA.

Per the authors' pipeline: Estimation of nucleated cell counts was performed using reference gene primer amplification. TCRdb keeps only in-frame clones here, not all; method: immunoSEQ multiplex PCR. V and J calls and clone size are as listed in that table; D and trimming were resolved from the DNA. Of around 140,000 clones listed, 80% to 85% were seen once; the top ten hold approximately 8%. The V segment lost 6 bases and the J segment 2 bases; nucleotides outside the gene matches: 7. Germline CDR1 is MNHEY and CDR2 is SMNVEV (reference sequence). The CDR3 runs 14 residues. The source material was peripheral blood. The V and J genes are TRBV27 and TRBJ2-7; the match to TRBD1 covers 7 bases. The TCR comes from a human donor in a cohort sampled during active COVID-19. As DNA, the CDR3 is TGTGCCAGCAGATCAGGGGGATTGCCCTACGAGCAGTACTTC. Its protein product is CASRSGGLPYEQYF.